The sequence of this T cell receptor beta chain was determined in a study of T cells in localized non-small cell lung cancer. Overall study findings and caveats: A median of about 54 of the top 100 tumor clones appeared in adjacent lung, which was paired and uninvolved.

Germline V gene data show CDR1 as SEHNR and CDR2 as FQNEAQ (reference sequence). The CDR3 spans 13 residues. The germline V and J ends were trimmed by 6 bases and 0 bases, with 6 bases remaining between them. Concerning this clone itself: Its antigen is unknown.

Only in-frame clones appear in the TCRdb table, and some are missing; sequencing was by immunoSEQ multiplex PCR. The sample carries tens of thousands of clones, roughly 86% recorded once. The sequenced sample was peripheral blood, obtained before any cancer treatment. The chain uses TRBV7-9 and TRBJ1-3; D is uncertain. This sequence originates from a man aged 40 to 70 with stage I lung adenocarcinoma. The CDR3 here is CASSASSGNTIYF. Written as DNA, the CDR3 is TGTGCCAGCAGTGCTAGCTCTGGAAACACCATATATTTT.